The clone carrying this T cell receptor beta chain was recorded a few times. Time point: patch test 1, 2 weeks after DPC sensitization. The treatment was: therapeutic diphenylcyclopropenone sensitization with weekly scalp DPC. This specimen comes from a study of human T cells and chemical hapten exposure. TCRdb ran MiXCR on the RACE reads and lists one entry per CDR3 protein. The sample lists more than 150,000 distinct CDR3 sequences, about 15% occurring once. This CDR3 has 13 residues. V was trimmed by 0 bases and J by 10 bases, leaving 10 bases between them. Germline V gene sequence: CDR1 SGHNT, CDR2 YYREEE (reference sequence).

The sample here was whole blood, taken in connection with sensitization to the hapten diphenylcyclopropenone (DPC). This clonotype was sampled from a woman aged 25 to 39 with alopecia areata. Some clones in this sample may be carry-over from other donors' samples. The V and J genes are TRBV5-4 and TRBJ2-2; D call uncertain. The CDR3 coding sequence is TGTGCCAGCAGCTTGGCAAGGGCGGAGGAGCTGTTTTTT. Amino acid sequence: CASSLARAEELFF.